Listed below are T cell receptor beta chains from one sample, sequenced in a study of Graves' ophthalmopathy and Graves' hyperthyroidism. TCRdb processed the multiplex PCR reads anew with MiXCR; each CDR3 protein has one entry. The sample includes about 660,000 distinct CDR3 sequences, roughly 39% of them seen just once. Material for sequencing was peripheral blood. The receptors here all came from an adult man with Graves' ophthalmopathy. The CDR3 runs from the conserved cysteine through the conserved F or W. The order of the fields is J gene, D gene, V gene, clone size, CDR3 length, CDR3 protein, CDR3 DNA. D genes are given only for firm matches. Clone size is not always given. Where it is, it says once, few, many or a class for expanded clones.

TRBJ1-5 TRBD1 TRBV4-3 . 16 CASSQHTGTGPQPQHF TGCGCCAGCAGCCAACACACCGGGACAGGGCCTCAGCCCCAGCATTTT
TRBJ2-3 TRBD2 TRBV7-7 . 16 CASSLIAGGPSDTQYF TGTGCCAGCAGCTTAATAGCGGGAGGGCCCTCAGATACGCAGTATTTT
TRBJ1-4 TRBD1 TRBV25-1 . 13 CASWDRTLGGLFF TGTGCCAGCTGGGACAGGACCCTTGGTGGACTGTTTTTT
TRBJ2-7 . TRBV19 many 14 CASSPGGIGYEQYF TGTGCCAGTAGCCCCGGGGGAATAGGGTACGAGCAGTACTTC
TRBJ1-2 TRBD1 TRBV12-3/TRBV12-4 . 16 CASSLARGGGAGGYTF TGTGCCAGCAGTTTAGCGCGAGGAGGGGGCGCGGGTGGCTACACCTTC
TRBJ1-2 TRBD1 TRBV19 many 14 CASSRGQAAFGYTF TGTGCCAGTTCGCGCGGACAGGCGGCCTTCGGCTACACCTTC
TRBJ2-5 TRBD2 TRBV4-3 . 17 CASSQDRAGGPQETQYF TGCGCCAGCAGCCAAGATCGGGCGGGGGGGCCTCAAGAGACCCAGTACTTC
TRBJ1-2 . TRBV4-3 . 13 CASSQDLGYGYTF TGCGCCAGCAGCCAAGATCTGGGCTATGGCTACACCTTC
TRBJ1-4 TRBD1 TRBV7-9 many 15 CASSFGQDSNEKLFF TGTGCCAGCAGCTTCGGACAGGATTCTAATGAAAAACTGTTTTTT
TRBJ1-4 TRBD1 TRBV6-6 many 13 CASSSGQGEKLFF TGTGCCAGCAGTTCAGGACAGGGTGAAAAACTGTTTTTT
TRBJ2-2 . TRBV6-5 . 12 CASKFGSRELFF TGTGCCAGCAAGTTTGGTAGCAGGGAGCTGTTTTTT
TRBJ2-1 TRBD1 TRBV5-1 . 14 CASSQGQGIDEQFF TGCGCCAGCAGCCAAGGACAGGGTATAGATGAGCAGTTCTTC
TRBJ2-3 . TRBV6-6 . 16 CASSDSITSPPDTQYF TGTGCCAGCAGTGACTCGATTACCTCCCCCCCAGATACGCAGTATTTT
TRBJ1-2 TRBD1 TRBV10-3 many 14 CAISPQGEGYGYTF TGTGCCATCAGTCCACAGGGGGAGGGCTATGGCTACACCTTC
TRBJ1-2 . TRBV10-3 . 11 CAVSQGGGYTF TGTGCCGTCAGCCAAGGGGGTGGCTACACCTTC
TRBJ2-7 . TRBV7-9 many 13 CASSPAPGPKQYF TGTGCCAGCAGCCCGGCCCCGGGACCCAAGCAGTACTTC
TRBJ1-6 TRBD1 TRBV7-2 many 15 CASSLAWTGNSPLHF TGTGCCAGCAGCTTAGCGTGGACAGGGAATTCACCCCTCCACTTT
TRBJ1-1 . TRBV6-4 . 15 CASSRQLGAVGEAFF TGTGCCAGCAGCCGACAGCTTGGGGCGGTGGGTGAAGCTTTCTTT
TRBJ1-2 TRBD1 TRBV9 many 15 CASSASSTGGYGYTF TGTGCCAGCAGCGCCAGCTCGACAGGGGGCTATGGCTACACCTTC
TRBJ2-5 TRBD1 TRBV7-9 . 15 CASSPGQGAMETQYF TGTGCCAGCAGCCCGGGACAGGGGGCGATGGAGACCCAGTACTTC
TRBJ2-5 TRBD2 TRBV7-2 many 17 CASSSGRASWALETQYF TGTGCCAGCAGCTCAGGGAGGGCTAGCTGGGCCCTCGAGACCCAGTACTTC
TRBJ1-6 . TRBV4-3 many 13 CASSQVLDSPLHF TGCGCCAGCAGCCAAGTTCTGGATTCACCCCTCCACTTT